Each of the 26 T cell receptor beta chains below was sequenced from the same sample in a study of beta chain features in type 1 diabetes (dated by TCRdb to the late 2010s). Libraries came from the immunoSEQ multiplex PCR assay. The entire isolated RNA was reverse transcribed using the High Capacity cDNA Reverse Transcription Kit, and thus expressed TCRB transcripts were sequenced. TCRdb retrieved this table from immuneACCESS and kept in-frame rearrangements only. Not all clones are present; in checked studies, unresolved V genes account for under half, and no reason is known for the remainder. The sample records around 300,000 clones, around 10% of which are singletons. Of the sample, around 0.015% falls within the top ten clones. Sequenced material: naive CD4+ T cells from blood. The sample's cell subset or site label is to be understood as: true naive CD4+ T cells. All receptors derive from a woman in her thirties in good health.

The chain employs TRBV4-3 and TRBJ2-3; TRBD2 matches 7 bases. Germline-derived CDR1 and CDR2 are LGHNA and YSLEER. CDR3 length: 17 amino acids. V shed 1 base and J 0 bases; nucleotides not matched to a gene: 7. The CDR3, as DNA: TGCGCCAGCAGCCAAGCGCTAGCGGAAGCTAGCACAGATACGCAGTATTTT. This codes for CASSQALAEASTDTQYF.

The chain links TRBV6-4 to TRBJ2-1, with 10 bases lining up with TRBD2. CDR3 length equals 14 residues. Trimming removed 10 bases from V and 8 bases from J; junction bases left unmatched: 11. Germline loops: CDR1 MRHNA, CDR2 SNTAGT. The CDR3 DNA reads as TGTGCCACCCGAGCGGGGGGGATGGACGATGAGCAGTTCTTC. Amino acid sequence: CATRAGGMDDEQFF.

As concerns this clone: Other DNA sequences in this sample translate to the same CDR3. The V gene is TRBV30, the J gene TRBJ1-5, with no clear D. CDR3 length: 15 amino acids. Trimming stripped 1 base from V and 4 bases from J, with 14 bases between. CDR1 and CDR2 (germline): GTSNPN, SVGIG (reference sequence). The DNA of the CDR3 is TGTGCCTGGAGTGCCCGACAAGGCGGGAATCAGCCCCAGCATTTT. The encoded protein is CAWSARQGGNQPQHF.

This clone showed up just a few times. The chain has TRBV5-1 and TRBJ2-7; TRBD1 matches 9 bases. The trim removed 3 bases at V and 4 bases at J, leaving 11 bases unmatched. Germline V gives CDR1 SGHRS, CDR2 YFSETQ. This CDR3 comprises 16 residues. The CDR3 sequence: CASSSAGQGFVYEQYF. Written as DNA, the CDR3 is TGCGCCAGCAGCTCTGCAGGACAGGGGTTTGTTTACGAGCAGTACTTC.

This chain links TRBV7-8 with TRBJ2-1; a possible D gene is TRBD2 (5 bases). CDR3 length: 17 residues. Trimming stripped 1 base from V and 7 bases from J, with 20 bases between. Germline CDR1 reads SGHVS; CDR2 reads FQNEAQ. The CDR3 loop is CASSLVPSSFPGNEQFF. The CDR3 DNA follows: TGTGCCAGCAGCTTAGTACCCAGTTCGTTTCCGGGAAATGAGCAGTTCTTC.

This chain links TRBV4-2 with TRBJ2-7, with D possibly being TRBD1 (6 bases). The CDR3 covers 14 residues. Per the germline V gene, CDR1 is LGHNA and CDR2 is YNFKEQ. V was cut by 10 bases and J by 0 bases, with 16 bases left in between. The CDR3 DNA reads TGTGCCATCCGCCGGGACATCAACTCCTACGAGCAGTACTTC. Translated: CAIRRDINSYEQYF.

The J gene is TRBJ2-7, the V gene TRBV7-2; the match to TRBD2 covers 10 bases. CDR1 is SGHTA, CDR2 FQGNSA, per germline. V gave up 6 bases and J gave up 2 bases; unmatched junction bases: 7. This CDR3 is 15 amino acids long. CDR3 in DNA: TGTGCCAGCAGTCCAGGACTAGCGGAAACCTACGAGCAGTACTTC. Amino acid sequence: CASSPGLAETYEQYF. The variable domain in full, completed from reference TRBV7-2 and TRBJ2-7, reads GAGVSQSPSNKVTEKGKDVELRCDPISGHTALYWYRQSLGQGLEFLIYFQGNSAPDKSGLPSDRFSAERTGGSVSTLTIQRTQQEDSAVYLCASSPGLAETYEQYFGPGTRLTVT.

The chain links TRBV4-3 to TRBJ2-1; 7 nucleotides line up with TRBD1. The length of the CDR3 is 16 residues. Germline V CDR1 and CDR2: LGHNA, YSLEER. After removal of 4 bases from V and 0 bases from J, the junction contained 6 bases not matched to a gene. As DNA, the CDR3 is TGCGCCAGCAGCCGAACCGGGACAGCCTCCTACAATGAGCAGTTCTTC. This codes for CASSRTGTASYNEQFF.

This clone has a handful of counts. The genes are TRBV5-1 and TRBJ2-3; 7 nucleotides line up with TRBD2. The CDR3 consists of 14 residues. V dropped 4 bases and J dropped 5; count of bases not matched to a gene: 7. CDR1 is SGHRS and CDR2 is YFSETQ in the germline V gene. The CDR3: CASSPGVAGDTQYF. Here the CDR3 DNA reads TGCGCCAGCAGCCCGGGAGTAGCGGGAGATACGCAGTATTTT.

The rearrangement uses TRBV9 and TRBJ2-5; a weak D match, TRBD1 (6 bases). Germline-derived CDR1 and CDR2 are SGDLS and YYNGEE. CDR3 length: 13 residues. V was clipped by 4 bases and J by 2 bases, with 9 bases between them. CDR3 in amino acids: CASSSGHQETQYF. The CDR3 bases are TGTGCCAGCAGCTCGGGACATCAAGAGACCCAGTACTTC.

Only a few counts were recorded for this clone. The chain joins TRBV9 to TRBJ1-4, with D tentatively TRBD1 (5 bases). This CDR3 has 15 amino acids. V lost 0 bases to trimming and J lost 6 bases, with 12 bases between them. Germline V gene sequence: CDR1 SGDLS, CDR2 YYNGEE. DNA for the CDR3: TGTGCCAGCAGCGTAGGGTCCAGGGTTCATGAAAAACTGTTTTTT. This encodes CASSVGSRVHEKLFF.

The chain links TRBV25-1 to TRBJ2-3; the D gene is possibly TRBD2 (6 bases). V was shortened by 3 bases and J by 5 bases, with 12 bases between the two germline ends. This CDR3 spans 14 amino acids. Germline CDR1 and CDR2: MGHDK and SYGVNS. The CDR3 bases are TGTGCCAGCAGTGAGGGCGGGACGGGAGATACGCAGTATTTT. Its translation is CASSEGGTGDTQYF.

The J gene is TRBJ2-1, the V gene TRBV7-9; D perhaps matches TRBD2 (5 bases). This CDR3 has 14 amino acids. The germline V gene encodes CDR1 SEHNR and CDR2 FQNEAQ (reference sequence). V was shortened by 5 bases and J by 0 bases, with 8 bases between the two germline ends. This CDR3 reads CASSTLASYNEQFF. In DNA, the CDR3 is TGTGCCAGCAGCACCCTAGCCTCCTACAATGAGCAGTTCTTC.

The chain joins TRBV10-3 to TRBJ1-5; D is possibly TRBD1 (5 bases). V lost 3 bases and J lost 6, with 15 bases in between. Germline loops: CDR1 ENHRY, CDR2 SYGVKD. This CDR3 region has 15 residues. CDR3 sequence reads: CAISDLGGRAQPQHF. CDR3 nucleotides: TGTGCCATCAGTGATTTGGGTGGCAGGGCTCAGCCCCAGCATTTT.

The CDR3 DNA reads TGTGCCAGCAGCTTCGGACTAGCGGGGGGACAAGAGACCCAGTACTTC. It specifies CASSFGLAGGQETQYF. The rearrangement links TRBV28 to TRBJ2-5; 14 nucleotides line up with TRBD2. The V gene end was trimmed by 6 bases and the J gene end by 2 bases; junction bases not matched to a gene: 5. Germline V gene data show CDR1 as MDHEN and CDR2 as SYDVKM. This CDR3 spans 16 amino acids. Supplemented by reference TRBV28 and TRBJ2-5, the full variable domain reads DVKVTQSSRYLVKRTGEKVFLECVQDMDHENMFWYRQDPGLGLRLIYFSYDVKMKEKGDIPEGYSVSREKKERFSLILESASTNQTSMYLCASSFGLAGGQETQYFGPGTRLLVL.

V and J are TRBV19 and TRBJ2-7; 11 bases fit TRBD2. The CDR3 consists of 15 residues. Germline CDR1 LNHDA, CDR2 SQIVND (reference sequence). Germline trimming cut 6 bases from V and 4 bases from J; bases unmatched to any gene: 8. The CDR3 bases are TGTGCCAGTAGCACCGAGGTAGCGGGAGGGTACGAGCAGTACTTC. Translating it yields CASSTEVAGGYEQYF. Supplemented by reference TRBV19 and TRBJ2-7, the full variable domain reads DGGITQSPKYLFRKEGQNVTLSCEQNLNHDAMYWYRQDPGQGLRLIYYSQIVNDFQKGDIAEGYSVSREKKESFPLTVTSAQKNPTAFYLCASSTEVAGGYEQYFGPGTRLTVT.

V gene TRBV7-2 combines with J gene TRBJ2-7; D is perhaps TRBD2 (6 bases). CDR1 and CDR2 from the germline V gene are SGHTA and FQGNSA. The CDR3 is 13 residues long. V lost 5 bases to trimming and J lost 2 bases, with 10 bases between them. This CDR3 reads CASSVGEAYEQYF. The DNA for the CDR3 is TGTGCCAGCAGCGTGGGGGAGGCCTACGAGCAGTACTTC.

The chain's CDR3 is CASTTLSGFSSYEQYF. The CDR3 DNA follows: TGTGCCAGCACCACACTTAGCGGGTTCAGCTCCTACGAGCAGTACTTC. The chain uses TRBV28 and TRBJ2-7; TRBD2 aligns across 7 bases. This CDR3 contains 16 residues. Unmatched junction bases numbered 12, after V lost 7 bases and J lost 0 bases. CDR1 and CDR2 from the germline V gene are MDHEN and SYDVKM.

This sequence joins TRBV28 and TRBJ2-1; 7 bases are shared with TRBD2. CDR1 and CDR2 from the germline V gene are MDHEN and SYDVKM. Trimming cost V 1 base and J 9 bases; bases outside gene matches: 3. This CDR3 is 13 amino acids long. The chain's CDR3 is CASSLSGGGEQFF. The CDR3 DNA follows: TGTGCCAGCAGTTTATCTGGGGGGGGTGAGCAGTTCTTC.

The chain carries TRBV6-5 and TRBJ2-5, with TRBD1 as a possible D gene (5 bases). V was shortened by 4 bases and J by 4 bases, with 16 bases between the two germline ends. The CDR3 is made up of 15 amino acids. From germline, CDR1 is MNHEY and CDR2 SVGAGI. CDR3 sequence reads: CASSSVGRSVETQYF. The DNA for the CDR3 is TGTGCCAGCAGTTCCGTGGGGCGCAGCGTAGAGACCCAGTACTTC.

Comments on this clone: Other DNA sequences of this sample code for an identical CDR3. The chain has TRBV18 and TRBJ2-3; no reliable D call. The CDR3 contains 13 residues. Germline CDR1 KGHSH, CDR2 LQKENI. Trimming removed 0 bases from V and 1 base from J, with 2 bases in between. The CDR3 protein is CASSPPGTDTQYF. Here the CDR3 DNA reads TGTGCCAGCTCACCACCCGGCACAGATACGCAGTATTTT.

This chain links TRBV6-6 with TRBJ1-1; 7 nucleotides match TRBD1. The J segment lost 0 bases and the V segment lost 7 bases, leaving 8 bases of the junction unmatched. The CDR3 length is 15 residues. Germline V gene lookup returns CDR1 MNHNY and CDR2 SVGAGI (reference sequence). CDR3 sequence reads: CASTNDRVLNTEAFF. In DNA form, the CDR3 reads TGTGCCAGCACCAACGACAGGGTTCTGAACACTGAAGCTTTCTTT.

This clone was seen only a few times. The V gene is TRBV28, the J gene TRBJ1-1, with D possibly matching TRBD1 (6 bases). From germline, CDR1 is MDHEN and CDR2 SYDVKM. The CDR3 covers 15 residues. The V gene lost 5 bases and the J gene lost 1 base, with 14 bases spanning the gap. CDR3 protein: CASSPSDRTNTEAFF. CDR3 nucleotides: TGTGCCAGCAGTCCGTCCGACAGGACGAACACTGAAGCTTTCTTT.

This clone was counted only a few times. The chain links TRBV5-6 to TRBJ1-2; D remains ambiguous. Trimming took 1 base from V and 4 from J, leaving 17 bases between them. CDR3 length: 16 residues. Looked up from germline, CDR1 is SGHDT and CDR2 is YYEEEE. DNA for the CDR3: TGTGCCAGCAGCTTGATGTCCCGGGAGGTTTTCTATGGCTACACCTTC. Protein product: CASSLMSREVFYGYTF.

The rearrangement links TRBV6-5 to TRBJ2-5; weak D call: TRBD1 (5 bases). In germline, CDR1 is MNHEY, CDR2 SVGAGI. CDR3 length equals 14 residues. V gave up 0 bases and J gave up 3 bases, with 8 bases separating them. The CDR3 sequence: CASSYSGREETQYF. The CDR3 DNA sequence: TGTGCCAGCAGTTACTCCGGCAGGGAAGAGACCCAGTACTTC.

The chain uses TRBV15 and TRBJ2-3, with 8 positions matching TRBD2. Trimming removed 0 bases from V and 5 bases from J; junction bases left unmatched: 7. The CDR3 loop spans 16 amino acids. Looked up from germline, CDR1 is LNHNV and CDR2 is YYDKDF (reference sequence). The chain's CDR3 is CATSRERAGVGDTQYF. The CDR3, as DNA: TGTGCCACCAGCAGAGAGCGAGCGGGAGTAGGAGATACGCAGTATTTT.